The 21 T cell receptor beta chains in this list originate from one sample, sequenced in a study of PD-1 blockade in classical Hodgkin lymphoma. The repertoire was sequenced with immunoSEQ multiplex PCR; TCRdb's copy has only in-frame clones and lacks some. The sample lists 30,000 or so clones, about 80% occurring once. Time point of the sample: cycle 4 day 1 (C4D1), after about 6 weeks of nivolumab. The patients all showed relapse after autologous stem cell transplantation, while their brentuximab vedotin exposure varied. Specimen: peripheral blood mononuclear cells (PBMCs), collected before the fourth cycle of nivolumab. The receptors come from a human donor with classical Hodgkin lymphoma.

J is TRBJ2-5 and V is TRBV2; 11 positions agree with TRBD2. V trimming: 8 bases; J trimming: 2 bases; junction bases outside the gene matches: 7. This CDR3 spans 15 amino acids. Germline V gives CDR1 SNHLY, CDR2 FYNNEI. The DNA for the CDR3 is TGTGCCAGCGGTATACTAGCGGGGGTGCAAGAGACCCAGTACTTC. Its translation: CASGILAGVQETQYF.

The chain has TRBV2 and TRBJ1-2; TRBD1 might be the D (5 bases). The CDR3 is 15 residues long. Trimming removed 7 bases from V and 6 bases from J, with 21 bases in between. CDR1 is SNHLY and CDR2 is FYNNEI in the germline V gene. CDR3 amino acids: CASTSHGQGDDGYTF. The CDR3, as DNA: TGTGCCAGCACCTCCCATGGGCAGGGTGACGATGGCTACACCTTC. The full variable domain, rest sourced from reference TRBV2 and TRBJ1-2, is EPEVTQTPSHQVTQMGQEVILRCVPISNHLYFYWYRQILGQKVEFLVSFYNNEISEKSEIFDDQFSVERPDGSNFTLKIRSTKLEDSAMYFCASTSHGQGDDGYTFGSGTRLTVV.

This chain connects TRBV21-1 to TRBJ1-3; no check of the table's D call, TRBD1, against the DNA was made. TRBV21-1 is termed a pseudogene. CDR3 size: 15 residues. The CDR3 here is CASSKPRQIGNTIYF. CDR3 DNA sequence: TGTGCCAGCAGCAAACCCAGGCAGATTGGAAACACCATATATTTT.

J is TRBJ2-3 and V is TRBV10-3, with 8 nucleotides matching TRBD2. The CDR3 totals 12 residues. Looked up from germline, CDR1 is ENHRY and CDR2 is SYGVKD. J lost 4 bases, V lost 9 bases, and 3 bases had no gene match. CDR3 coding DNA: TGTGCCATGGGACTAGACGCAGATACGCAGTATTTT. The encoded protein is CAMGLDADTQYF.

This sequence joins TRBV6-6 and TRBJ1-5; TRBD1 might be the D (6 bases). Per germline, CDR1 MNHNY and CDR2 SVGAGI (reference sequence). The CDR3 has 14 amino acids. V lost 6 bases to trimming and J lost 9 bases, with 18 bases between them. CDR3 amino acids: CASRFRTVWGPQHF. The CDR3 DNA reads as TGTGCCAGCAGGTTCCGGACAGTTTGGGGGCCCCAGCATTTT.

This sequence joins TRBV6-5 and TRBJ2-7; a possible D gene is TRBD1 (5 bases). The germline V and J ends were trimmed by 6 bases and 4 bases, with 19 bases remaining between them. Germline V gene sequence: CDR1 MNHEY, CDR2 SVGAGI. There are 15 residues in the CDR3. The CDR3 sequence: CASRLTTGGHYEQYF. CDR3 sequence (DNA): TGTGCCAGCAGACTAACCACAGGTGGCCATTACGAGCAGTACTTC.

This chain's CDR3 is CASSQGTGRTYGYTF. CDR3 bases: TGCGCCAGCAGCCAAGGCACAGGGAGGACCTATGGCTACACCTTC. The rearrangement joins TRBV4-1 to TRBJ1-2; D may be TRBD1 (6 bases). The germline V gene encodes CDR1 MGHRA and CDR2 YSYEKL. The CDR3 runs to 15 residues. V dropped 1 base and J dropped 4 bases, with 13 bases sitting between them.

There are a few counts of this clone. The chain has TRBV19 and TRBJ1-6; D uncertain. Germline CDR1 reads LNHDA; CDR2 reads SQIVND (reference sequence). There are 15 residues in the CDR3. V shed 0 bases and J shed 5 bases, with 8 bases lying between them. The CDR3 spells CASSIDGRNNSPLHF. CDR3 bases: TGTGCCAGTAGTATAGACGGCAGAAATAATTCACCCCTCCACTTT.

This clone has only one observation. This sequence joins TRBV28 and TRBJ1-5; weak D call: TRBD1 (5 bases). This CDR3 spans 16 amino acids. V was cut by 2 bases and J by 6 bases, with 17 bases left in between. Germline lookup yields CDR1 MDHEN and CDR2 SYDVKM. The CDR3 spells CASSLPPGREGQPQHF. In DNA form, the CDR3 reads TGTGCCAGCAGTTTACCCCCTGGCAGGGAGGGTCAGCCCCAGCATTTT.

V and J are TRBV11-2 and TRBJ1-1; no reliable D call. Germline V gene sequence: CDR1 SGHAT, CDR2 FQNNGV. V lost 7 bases and J lost 1, with 10 bases in between. This CDR3 spans 13 amino acids. The CDR3 DNA sequence: TGTGCCAGCACCGTCTCCCCGAACACTGAAGCTTTCTTT. Translation: CASTVSPNTEAFF.

The chain recombines TRBV27 with TRBJ1-4, with D possibly matching TRBD1 (6 bases). Germline V gene sequence: CDR1 MNHEY, CDR2 SMNVEV (reference sequence). Trimming left V 5 bases short and J 5 bases short, with 12 bases between. The CDR3 spans 14 residues. The CDR3 protein is CASSPRGLNEKLFF. CDR3 nucleotides: TGTGCCAGCAGTCCCAGGGGATTAAATGAAAAACTGTTTTTT.

The chain is built from TRBV28 and TRBJ2-7, with 7 bases matching TRBD1. The germline gives CDR1 MDHEN, CDR2 SYDVKM. This CDR3 contains 17 residues. Trimming at V came to 4 bases and at J to 2 bases, leaving 14 bases not matched to a gene. CDR3 sequence (DNA): TGTGCCAGCAGTTCCGTTCTTGGAGACAGGGACCCCTACGAGCAGTACTTC. This encodes CASSSVLGDRDPYEQYF.

The CDR3 DNA is TGCGCCAGCAGCCAAGATGGACAACGCAGAGATACGCAGTATTTT. Amino acid sequence: CASSQDGQRRDTQYF. The rearrangement uses TRBV4-3 and TRBJ2-3, with a possible D match to TRBD1 (5 bases). CDR1 and CDR2 (germline): LGHNA, YSLEER. The CDR3 runs 15 residues. V was clipped by 0 bases and J by 5 bases, with 12 bases between them.

The V and J genes are TRBV4-1 and TRBJ2-7; no reliable D call. Germline CDR1 is MGHRA and CDR2 is YSYEKL. This CDR3 region has 15 residues. The V gene lost 0 bases and the J gene lost 2 bases, with 11 bases spanning the gap. CDR3 nucleotide sequence: TGCGCCAGCAGCCAAGACACCAACCTAGCCTACGAGCAGTACTTC. Protein product: CASSQDTNLAYEQYF.

The chain recombines TRBV11-2 with TRBJ1-1; tentative D call: TRBD1 (5 bases). Trimming took off 5 bases at V and 1 base at J, with 11 bases between the two ends. This CDR3 comprises 14 residues. Germline loops: CDR1 SGHAT, CDR2 FQNNGV. Here the CDR3 reads CASSLQQGNTEAFF. The CDR3 DNA follows: TGTGCCAGCAGCCTTCAGCAGGGGAACACTGAAGCTTTCTTT.

The chain combines TRBV19 with TRBJ1-1; maybe TRBD1 (6 bases). V was shortened by 0 bases and J by 8 bases, with 16 bases between the two germline ends. CDR1 LNHDA and CDR2 SQIVND come from the germline V gene (reference sequence). This CDR3 spans 15 amino acids. The CDR3: CASSIEPTGNMEAFF. The CDR3 region has the DNA TGTGCCAGTAGTATAGAGCCTACAGGGAATATGGAAGCTTTCTTT.

This clone was counted a few times. The rearrangement links TRBV6-5 to TRBJ2-1; D could derive from TRBD1 or TRBD2 (6 bases each). The ends were cut back, 6 bases at V and 6 bases at J, with 18 bases in the middle. CDR1 is MNHEY, CDR2 SVGAGI, per germline. This CDR3 region has 15 residues. The CDR3 loop reads CASRGWGANLNEQFF. DNA for the CDR3: TGTGCCAGCAGGGGTTGGGGGGCCAATCTCAATGAGCAGTTCTTC.

The chain is built from TRBV28 and TRBJ1-2; 8 nucleotides align to TRBD1. With 6 bases clipped from V and 4 bases from J, the junction kept 4 bases outside the gene matches. The germline CDR1 and CDR2 sequences are MDHEN and SYDVKM. The CDR3 covers 13 residues. This CDR3 reads CASSPGGPYGYTF. CDR3 sequence (DNA): TGTGCCAGCAGCCCAGGGGGCCCCTATGGCTACACCTTC.

The chain recombines TRBV25-1 with TRBJ2-2; 7 bases fit TRBD1. V was pared by 6 bases and J by 2 bases, with 12 bases of the junction left unmatched. The CDR3 is 17 amino acids. Germline loops: CDR1 MGHDK, CDR2 SYGVNS. DNA of the CDR3: TGTGCCAGCAGCCCGCTAAAGGGACAGCATAACACCGGGGAGCTGTTTTTT. This sequence encodes CASSPLKGQHNTGELFF.

The chain joins TRBV4-2 to TRBJ2-2; D might be TRBD1 (6 bases). Germline V gene lookup returns CDR1 LGHNA and CDR2 YNFKEQ. Trimming cost V 1 base and J 6 bases, with 12 bases left between them. The CDR3 extends over 15 amino acids. The CDR3 region is CASSQAGGRAGELFF. CDR3 bases: TGTGCCAGCAGCCAAGCTGGGGGCAGGGCCGGGGAGCTGTTTTTT.

The J gene is TRBJ1-1, the V gene TRBV19; TRBD1 matches 7 bases. The CDR3 contains 16 residues. J lost 4 bases, V lost 7 bases, and 15 bases had no gene match. Germline loops: CDR1 LNHDA, CDR2 SQIVND (reference sequence). In DNA form, the CDR3 reads TGTGCCAGTACCCCACAGGGGAACGAATGGGTCACTGAAGCTTTCTTT. Translated, it gives CASTPQGNEWVTEAFF.